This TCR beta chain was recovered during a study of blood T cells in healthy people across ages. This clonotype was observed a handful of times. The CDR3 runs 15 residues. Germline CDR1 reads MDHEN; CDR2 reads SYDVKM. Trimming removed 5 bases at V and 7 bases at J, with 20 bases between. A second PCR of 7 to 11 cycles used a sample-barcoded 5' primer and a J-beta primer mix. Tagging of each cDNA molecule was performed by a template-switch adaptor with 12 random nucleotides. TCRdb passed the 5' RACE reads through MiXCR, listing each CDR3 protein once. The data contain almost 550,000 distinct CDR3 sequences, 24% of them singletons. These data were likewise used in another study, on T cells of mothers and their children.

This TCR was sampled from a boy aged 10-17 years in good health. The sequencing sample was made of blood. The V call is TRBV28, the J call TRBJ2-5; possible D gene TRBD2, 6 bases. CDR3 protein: CASSPPMGGRGTQYF. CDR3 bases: TGTGCCAGCAGTCCGCCGATGGGGGGACGGGGGACCCAGTACTTC.